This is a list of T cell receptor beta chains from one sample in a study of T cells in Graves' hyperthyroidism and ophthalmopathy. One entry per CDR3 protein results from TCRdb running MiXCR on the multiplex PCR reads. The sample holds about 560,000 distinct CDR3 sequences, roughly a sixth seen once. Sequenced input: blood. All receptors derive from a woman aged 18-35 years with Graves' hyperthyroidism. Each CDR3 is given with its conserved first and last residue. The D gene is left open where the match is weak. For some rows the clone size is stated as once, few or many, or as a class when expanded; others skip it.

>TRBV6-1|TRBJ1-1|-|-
TGTGCCAGCAGCCCCTCCGGGGTTGGCACTGAAGCTTTCTTT
CASSPSGVGTEAFF
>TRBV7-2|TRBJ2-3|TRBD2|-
TGTGCCAGCAGCCCGGGGGGGTGGACAGATACGCAGTATTTT
CASSPGGWTDTQYF
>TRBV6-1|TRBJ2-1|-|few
TGTGCCAGCAGTGCACGGGGGCGGGAGCAGTTCTTC
CASSARGREQFF
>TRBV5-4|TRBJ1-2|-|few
TGTGCCAGCAGCTCCTACGTGAGCTATGGCTACACCTTC
CASSSYVSYGYTF
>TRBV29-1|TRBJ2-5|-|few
TGCAGCGCCAGCACAGGGATCGGGGAGACCCAGTACTTC
CSASTGIGETQYF
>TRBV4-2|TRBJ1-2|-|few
TGTGCCAGCAGCCAACCTACCGGGACGACGTATGGCTACACCTTC
CASSQPTGTTYGYTF
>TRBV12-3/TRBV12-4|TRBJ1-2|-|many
TGTGCTGGAGGTGGAGCTCATGGCTACACCTTC
CAGGGAHGYTF
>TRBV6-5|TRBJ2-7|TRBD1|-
TGTGCCAGCAGTTACAACACACCGGGACAGGGGTACGGGCAGTACTTC
CASSYNTPGQGYGQYF
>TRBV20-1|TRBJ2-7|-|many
TGCAGTGCGGGGTGGCACGAGCAGTACTTC
CSAGWHEQYF
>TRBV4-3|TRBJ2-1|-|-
TGCGCCAGCAGCCAAAGGAGAGCTGCGAGCTCCTACAATGAGCAGTTCTTC
CASSQRRAASSYNEQFF
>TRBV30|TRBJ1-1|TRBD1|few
TGTGCCTGGACCGGGACAGGGCGGACTGAAGCTTTCTTT
CAWTGTGRTEAFF
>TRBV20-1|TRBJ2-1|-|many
TGCAGTGCTAGAAGGGGACCCACCAATGAGCAGTTCTTC
CSARRGPTNEQFF
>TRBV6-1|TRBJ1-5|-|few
TGTGCCAGCGCGTTTTCAGGGGAGGGTCAGCCCCAGCATTTT
CASAFSGEGQPQHF
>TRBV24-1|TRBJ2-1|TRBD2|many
TGTGCCACCAGTGGTCGGCTAGCGGGAGATAACAATGAGCAGTTCTTC
CATSGRLAGDNNEQFF
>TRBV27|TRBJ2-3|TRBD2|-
TGTGCCAGCAGTGCTTCGACTAGCGGGGGTACCGCAGATACGCAGTATTTT
CASSASTSGGTADTQYF
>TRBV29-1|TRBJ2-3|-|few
TGCAGCGTTTCGACAGATAACACAGATACGCAGTATTTT
CSVSTDNTDTQYF
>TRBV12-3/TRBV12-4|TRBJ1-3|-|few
TGTGCCAGCCTGAGACGGGCCTCTGGAAACACCATATATTTT
CASLRRASGNTIYF
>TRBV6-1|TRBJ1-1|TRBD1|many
TGTGCCAGCAGGACCCGGACAGGGCTACACACTGAAGCTTTCTTT
CASRTRTGLHTEAFF
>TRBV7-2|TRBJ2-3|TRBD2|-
TGTGCCAGCAGCTCCCAAGCGGGGACGTCTTATACGCAGTATTTT
CASSSQAGTSYTQYF
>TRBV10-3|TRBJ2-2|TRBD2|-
TGTGCCAACCGGGGGGCCGGGGAGCTGTTTTTT
CANRGAGELFF
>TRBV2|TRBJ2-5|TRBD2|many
TGTGCCGCAACAGATCGGCTAGCGGGAGGAGGGGAGACCCAGTACTTC
CAATDRLAGGGETQYF
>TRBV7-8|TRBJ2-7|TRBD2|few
TGTGCCAGCAGCCCCCACAGAGGACTAGCGGTCGGGTACGAGCAGTACTTC
CASSPHRGLAVGYEQYF
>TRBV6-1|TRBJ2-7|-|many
TGTGCCAGCAGGGGAGGGGGTCCCGACTACGAGCAGTACTTC
CASRGGGPDYEQYF
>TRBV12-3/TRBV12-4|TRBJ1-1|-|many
TGTGCCAGCAGTTTAACAGACATGAACACTGAAGCTTTCTTT
CASSLTDMNTEAFF
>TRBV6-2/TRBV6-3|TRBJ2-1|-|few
TGTGCCAGCAGTGGCCTGGGAAACAATGAGCAGTTCTTC
CASSGLGNNEQFF
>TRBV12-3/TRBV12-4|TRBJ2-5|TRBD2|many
TGTGCCAGCAGTTCCCTAGCGGGAGGGCCGAGGACCCAGTACTTC
CASSSLAGGPRTQYF
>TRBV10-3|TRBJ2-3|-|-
TGTGCCATCAGTGCCGCCCTGCGGGGAAGCACAGATACGCAGTATTTT
CAISAALRGSTDTQYF
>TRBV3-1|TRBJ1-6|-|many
TGTGCCAGCAGCCAAGTTGACAGCTATAATTCACCCCTCCACTTT
CASSQVDSYNSPLHF
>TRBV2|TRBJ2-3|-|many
TGTGCCGGTCCTTCGACGGGGGAGGATACGCAGTATTTT
CAGPSTGEDTQYF
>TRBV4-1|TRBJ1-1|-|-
TGCGCCAGCAGCCCCGGGTGGGGCGAGAACACTGAAGCTTTCTTT
CASSPGWGENTEAFF
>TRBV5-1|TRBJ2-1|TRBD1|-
TGCGCCAGCAGCTTGGCCGGGACAGGAGGTGGTGAGCAGTTCTTC
CASSLAGTGGGEQFF
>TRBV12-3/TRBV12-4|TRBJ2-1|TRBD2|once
TGTGCCAGCAGTTTTATTTTCTCGGGACTAGCGGGAGCGAATTCCTACAATGAGCAGTTCTTC
CASSFIFSGLAGANSYNEQFF
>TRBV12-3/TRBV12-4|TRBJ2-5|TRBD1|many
TGTGCCAGCAGTCCGGACAGGGAGAGGGAGACCCAGTACTTC
CASSPDRERETQYF
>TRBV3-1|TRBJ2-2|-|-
TGTGCCAGCAGCCAAGAGGGCTTTTCCCATAACACCGGGGAGCTGTTTTTT
CASSQEGFSHNTGELFF
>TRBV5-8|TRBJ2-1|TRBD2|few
TGTGCCAGCAGCCAAGCCTTTAGCGGGAGGGCCCCTGAGCAGTTCTTC
CASSQAFSGRAPEQFF
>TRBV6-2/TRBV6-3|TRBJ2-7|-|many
TGTGCCAGCAGTTACGTGGGGGCGTCCTACGAGCAGTACTTC
CASSYVGASYEQYF
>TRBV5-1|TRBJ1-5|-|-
TGTGCCAGCAGCTTGCAACGGGTTAGCAATCAGCCCCAGCATTTT
CASSLQRVSNQPQHF
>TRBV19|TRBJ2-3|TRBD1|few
TGTGCCAGTAGTAGGACAGGGAAAGATACGCAGTATTTT
CASSRTGKDTQYF
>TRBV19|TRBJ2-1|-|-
TGTGCCAGTAGTATAGATTCCTCCTACAATGAGCAGTTCTTC
CASSIDSSYNEQFF
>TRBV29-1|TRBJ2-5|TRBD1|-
TGCAGCGGCCGAGTGGACAGGGGGGTTGGAGAGACCCAGTACTTC
CSGRVDRGVGETQYF
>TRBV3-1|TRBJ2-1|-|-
TGTGCCAGCAGCCAAGAACCGAATACCTACGAGCTGTTCTTC
CASSQEPNTYELFF
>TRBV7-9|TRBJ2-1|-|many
TGTGCCAGCAGGGCGGTCGTGGAGGGCAATGAGCAGTTCTTC
CASRAVVEGNEQFF
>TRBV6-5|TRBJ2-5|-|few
TGTGCCAGCAGTTACGCGGACAGAGAGACCCAGTACTTC
CASSYADRETQYF
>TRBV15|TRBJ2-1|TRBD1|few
TGTGCCACCAGCAATAGGGACAGGGGAATGTACGAGCAGTTCTTC
CATSNRDRGMYEQFF
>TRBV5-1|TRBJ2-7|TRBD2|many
TGCGCCAGCAGTGGAGCGGGAGGCTCCTACGAGCAGTACTTC
CASSGAGGSYEQYF
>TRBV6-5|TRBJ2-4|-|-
TGTGCCAGCAGTTACTCGCTTTCTAGGGGAAACATTCAGTACTTC
CASSYSLSRGNIQYF
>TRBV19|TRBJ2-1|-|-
TGTGCCAGTAGTATGAACTTCGGGAGCTCCTACAATGAGCAGTTCTTC
CASSMNFGSSYNEQFF
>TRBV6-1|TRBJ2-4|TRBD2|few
TGTGCCAGCAGTGAAGATAGCGGGAGGGCTAGGAACATTCAGTACTTC
CASSEDSGRARNIQYF